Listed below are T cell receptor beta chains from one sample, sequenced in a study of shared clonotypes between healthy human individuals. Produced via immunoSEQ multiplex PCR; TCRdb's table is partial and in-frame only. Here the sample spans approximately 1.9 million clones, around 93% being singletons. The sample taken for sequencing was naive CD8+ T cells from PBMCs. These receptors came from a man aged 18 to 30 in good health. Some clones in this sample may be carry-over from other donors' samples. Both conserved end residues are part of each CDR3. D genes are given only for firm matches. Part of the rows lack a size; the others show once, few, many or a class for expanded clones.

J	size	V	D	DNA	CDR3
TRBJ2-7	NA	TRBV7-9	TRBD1	TGTGCCAGCAGCTCCCCGACCGGGACAGGGATTTCCTACGAGCAGTACTTC	CASSSPTGTGISYEQYF
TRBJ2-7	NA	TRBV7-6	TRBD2	TGTGCCAGCAGCTTTCTACACGGGGTGGTAGGACTAGCTGCCTACGAGCAGTACTTC	CASSFLHGVVGLAAYEQYF
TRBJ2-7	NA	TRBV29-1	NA	TGCAGCGTAGAAGTCAGGCCAAGCGAGCAGTACTTC	CSVEVRPSEQYF
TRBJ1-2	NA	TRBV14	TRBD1	TGTGCCAGCAGCCAAGACCGGGACAGCTATGGCTACACCTTC	CASSQDRDSYGYTF
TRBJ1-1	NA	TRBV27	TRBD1	TGTGCCAGCAGGAAGCAGGGGGCGGGCACTGAAGCTTTCTTT	CASRKQGAGTEAFF
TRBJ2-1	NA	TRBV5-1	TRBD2	TGCGCCAGCAGCGGGGGACTAGCGGGCCTGACCTACAATGAGCAGTTCTTC	CASSGGLAGLTYNEQFF
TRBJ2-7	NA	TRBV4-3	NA	TGCGCCAGCAGCCAAGACGGCGGAGGCTACGAGCAGTACTTC	CASSQDGGGYEQYF
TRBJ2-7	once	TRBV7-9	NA	TGTGCCAGCAGCTTTCTGACAGAAAACTACGAGCAGTACTTC	CASSFLTENYEQYF
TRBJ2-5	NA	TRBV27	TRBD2	TGTGCCAGCAGTTTTTCGGGGGGAGAGACCCAGTACTTC	CASSFSGGETQYF
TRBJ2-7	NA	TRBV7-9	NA	TGTGCCAGCACTAGGGGGGACGAGCAGTACTTC	CASTRGDEQYF
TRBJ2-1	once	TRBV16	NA	TGTGCCAGCAGCCGACGCGGGTTCGATGAGCAGTTCTTC	CASSRRGFDEQFF
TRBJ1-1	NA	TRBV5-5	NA	TGTGCCAGCAGTACCGGGAGGGGAGGCACTGAAGCTTTCTTT	CASSTGRGGTEAFF
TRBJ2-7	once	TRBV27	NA	TGTGCCAGCAGTTTTTTCTCCCGGACAGCGGTGCCCTACGAGCAGTACTTC	CASSFFSRTAVPYEQYF
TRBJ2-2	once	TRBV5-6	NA	TGTGCCAGCAGCTTAGGCCTAGCGAGCTACACCGGGGAGCTGTTTTTT	CASSLGLASYTGELFF
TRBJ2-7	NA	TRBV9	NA	TGTGCCAGCAGCGTAGGGTATCAGGGGAACTACGAGCAGTACTTC	CASSVGYQGNYEQYF
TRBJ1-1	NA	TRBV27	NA	TGTGCCAGCAGTTTATTATTGAACACTGAAGCTTTCTTT	CASSLLLNTEAFF
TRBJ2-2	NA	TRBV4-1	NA	TGCGCCAGCAGCCAATGGTCAGTGAACGGGGAGCTGTTTTTT	CASSQWSVNGELFF
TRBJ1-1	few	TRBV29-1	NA	TGCAGCGTTGACTCAGGGCAGAACACTGAAGCTTTCTTT	CSVDSGQNTEAFF
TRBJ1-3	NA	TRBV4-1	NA	TGCGCCAGCAGCCAATCCCAGGGCTCTGGAAACACCATATATTTT	CASSQSQGSGNTIYF
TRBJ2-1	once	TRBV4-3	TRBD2	TGCGCCAGCAGCCAAGAAACGTCGCCGAGGGAGGGCAATGAGCAGTTCTTC	CASSQETSPREGNEQFF
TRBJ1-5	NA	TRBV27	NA	TGTGCCAGCAGTGCGTTGAGAGGCGATCAGCCCCAGCATTTT	CASSALRGDQPQHF
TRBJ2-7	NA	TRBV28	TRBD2	TGTGCCAGCAGTTTAAGCGGGACTAGGCCAGACGAGCAGTACTTC	CASSLSGTRPDEQYF
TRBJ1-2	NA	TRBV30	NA	TGTGCCTGGAGTGAGGGGACTGAACACACCTTC	CAWSEGTEHTF
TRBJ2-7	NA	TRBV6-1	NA	TGTGCCAGCAAAGGTCACAGCTCCTACGAGCAGTACTTC	CASKGHSSYEQYF